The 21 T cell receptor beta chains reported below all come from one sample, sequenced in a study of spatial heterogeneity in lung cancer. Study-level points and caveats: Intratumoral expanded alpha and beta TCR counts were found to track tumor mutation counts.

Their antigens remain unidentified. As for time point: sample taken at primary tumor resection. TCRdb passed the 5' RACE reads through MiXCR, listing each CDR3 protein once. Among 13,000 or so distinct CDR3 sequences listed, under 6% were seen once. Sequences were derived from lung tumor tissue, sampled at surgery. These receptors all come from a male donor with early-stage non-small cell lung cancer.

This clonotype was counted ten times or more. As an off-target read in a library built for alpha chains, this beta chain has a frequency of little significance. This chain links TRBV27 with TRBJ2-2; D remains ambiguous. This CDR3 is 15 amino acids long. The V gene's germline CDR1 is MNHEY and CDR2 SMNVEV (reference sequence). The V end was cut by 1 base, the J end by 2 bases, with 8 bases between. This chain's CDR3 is CASSLWSANTGELFF. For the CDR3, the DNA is TGTGCCAGCAGTTTATGGTCGGCAAACACCGGGGAGCTGTTTTTT.

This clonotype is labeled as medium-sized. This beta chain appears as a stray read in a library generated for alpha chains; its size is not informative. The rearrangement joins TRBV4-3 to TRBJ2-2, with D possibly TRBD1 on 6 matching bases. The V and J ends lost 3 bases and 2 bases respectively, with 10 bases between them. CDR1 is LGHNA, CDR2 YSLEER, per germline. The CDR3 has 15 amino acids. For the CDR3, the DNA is TGCGCCAGCAGCCAGGGGACATATAACACCGGGGAGCTGTTTTTT. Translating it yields CASSQGTYNTGELFF.

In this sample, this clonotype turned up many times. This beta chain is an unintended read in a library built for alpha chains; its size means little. The CDR3 protein is CASSDPETQYF. The CDR3 DNA is TGTGCCAGCAGCGATCCAGAGACCCAGTACTTC. V gene TRBV21-1 combines with J gene TRBJ2-5. TRBV21-1 is labeled a pseudogene. The CDR3 consists of 11 residues.

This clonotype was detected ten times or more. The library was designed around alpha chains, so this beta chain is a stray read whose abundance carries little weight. Here the CDR3 reads CASSHSGQETQYF. CDR3 DNA sequence: TGTGCCAGCAGTCATAGCGGCCAAGAGACCCAGTACTTC. The chain combines TRBV3-1 with TRBJ2-5, with D maybe TRBD2 (6 bases). The germline V and J ends were trimmed by 6 bases and 1 base, with 9 bases remaining between them. The CDR3 length is 13 residues. Germline V gives CDR1 LGHDT, CDR2 YNNKEL (reference sequence).

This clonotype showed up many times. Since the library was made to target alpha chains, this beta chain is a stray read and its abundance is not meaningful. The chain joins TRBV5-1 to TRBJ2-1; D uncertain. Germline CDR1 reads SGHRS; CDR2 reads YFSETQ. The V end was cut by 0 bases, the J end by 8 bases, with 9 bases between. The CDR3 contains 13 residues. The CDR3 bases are TGCGCCAGCAGCTTGGGACTTAGGGATGAGCAGTTCTTC. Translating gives CASSLGLRDEQFF.

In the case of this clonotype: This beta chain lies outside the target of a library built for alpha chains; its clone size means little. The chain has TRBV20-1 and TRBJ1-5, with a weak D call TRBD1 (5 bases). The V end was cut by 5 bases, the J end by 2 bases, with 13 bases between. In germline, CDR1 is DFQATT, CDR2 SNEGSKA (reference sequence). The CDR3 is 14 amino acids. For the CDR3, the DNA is TGCAGTGCTGCCGGGGGGGGAGGCAATCAGCCCCAGCATTTT. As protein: CSAAGGGGNQPQHF.

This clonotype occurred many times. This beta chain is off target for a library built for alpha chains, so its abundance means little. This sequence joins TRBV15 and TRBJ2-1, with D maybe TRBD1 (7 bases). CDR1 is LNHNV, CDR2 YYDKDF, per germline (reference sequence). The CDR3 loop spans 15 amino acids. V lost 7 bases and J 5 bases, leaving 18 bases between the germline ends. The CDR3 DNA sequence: TGTGCCACCAAACCACAGGGGAGGAAGGACAATGAGCAGTTCTTC. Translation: CATKPQGRKDNEQFF. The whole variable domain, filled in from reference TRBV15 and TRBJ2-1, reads DAMVIQNPRYQVTQFGKPVTLSCSQTLNHNVMYWYQQKSSQAPKLLFHYYDKDFNNEADTPDNFQSRRPNTSFCFLDIRSPGLGDTAMYLCATKPQGRKDNEQFFGPGTRLTVL.

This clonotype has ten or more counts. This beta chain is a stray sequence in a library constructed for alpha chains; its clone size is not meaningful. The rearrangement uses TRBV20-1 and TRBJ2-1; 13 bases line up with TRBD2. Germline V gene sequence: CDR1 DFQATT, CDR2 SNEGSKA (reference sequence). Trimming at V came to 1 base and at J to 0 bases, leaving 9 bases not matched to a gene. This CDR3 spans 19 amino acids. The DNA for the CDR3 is TGCAGTGCTAGAGTAAGTTCGACTAGCGGGGGGAGCTCCTACAATGAGCAGTTCTTC. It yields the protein CSARVSSTSGGSSYNEQFF.

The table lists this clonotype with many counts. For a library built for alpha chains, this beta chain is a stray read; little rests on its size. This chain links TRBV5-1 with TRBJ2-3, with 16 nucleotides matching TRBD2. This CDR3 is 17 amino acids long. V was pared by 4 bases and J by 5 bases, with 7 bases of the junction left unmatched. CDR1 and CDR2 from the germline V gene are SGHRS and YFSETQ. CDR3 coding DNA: TGCGCCAGCAGCCCGGGACTAGCGGGGGGGCTCGGAGATACGCAGTATTTT. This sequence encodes CASSPGLAGGLGDTQYF.

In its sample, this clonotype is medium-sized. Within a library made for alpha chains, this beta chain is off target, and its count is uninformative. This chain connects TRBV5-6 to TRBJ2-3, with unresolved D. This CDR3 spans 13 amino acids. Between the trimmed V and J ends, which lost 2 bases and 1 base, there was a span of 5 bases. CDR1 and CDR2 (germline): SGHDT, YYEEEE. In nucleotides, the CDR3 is TGTGCCAGCAGCTTAGGGCGCACAGATACGCAGTATTTT. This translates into CASSLGRTDTQYF.

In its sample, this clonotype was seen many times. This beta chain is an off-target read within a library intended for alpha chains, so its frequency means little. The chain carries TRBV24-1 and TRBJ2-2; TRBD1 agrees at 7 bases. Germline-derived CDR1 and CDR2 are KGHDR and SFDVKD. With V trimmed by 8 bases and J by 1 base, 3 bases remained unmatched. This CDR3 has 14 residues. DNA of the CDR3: TGTGCCACCATGACAGGGTTGAACACCGGGGAGCTGTTTTTT. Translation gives CATMTGLNTGELFF.

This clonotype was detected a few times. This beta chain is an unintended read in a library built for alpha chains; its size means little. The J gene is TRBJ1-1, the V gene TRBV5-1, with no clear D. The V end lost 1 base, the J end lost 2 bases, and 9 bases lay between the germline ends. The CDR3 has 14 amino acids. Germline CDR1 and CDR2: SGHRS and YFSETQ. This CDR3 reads CASSLNRYNTEAFF. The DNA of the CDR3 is TGCGCCAGCAGCTTGAATAGGTACAACACTGAAGCTTTCTTT.

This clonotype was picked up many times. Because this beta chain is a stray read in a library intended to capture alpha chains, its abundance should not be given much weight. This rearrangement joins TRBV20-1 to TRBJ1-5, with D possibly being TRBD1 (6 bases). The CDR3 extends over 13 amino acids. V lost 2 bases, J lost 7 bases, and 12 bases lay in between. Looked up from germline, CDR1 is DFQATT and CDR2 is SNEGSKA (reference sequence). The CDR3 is CSARPQGWQPQHF. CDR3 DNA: TGCAGTGCTAGACCCCAGGGGTGGCAGCCCCAGCATTTT.

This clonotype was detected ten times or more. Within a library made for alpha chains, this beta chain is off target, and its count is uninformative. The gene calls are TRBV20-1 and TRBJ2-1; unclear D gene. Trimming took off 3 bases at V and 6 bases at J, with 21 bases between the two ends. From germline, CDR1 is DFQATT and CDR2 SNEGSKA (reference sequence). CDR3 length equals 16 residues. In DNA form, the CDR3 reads TGCAGTGCTAGGACGGCGATAGCAGGAGTTAGCAATGAGCAGTTCTTC. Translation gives CSARTAIAGVSNEQFF.

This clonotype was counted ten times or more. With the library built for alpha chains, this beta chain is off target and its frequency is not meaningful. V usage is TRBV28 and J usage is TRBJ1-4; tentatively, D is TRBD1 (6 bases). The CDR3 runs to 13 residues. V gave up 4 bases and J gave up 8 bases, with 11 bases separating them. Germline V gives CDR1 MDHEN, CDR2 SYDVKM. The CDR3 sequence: CASSSPGEEKLFF. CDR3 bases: TGTGCCAGCAGTTCCCCAGGGGAAGAAAAACTGTTTTTT.

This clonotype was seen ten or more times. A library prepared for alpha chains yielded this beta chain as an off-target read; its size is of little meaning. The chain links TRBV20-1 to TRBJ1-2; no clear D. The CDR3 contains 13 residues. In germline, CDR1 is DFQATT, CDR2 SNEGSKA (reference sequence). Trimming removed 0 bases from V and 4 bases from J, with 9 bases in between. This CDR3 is CSAREGGGYGYTF. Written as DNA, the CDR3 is TGCAGTGCTAGAGAGGGAGGCGGCTATGGCTACACCTTC.

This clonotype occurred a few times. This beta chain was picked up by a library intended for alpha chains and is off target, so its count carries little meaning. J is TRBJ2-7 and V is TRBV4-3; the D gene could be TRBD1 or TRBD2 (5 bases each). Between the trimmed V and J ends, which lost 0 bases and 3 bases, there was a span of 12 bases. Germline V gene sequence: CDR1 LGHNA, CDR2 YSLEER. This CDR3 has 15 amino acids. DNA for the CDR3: TGCGCCAGCAGCCAAGAGGGGACGGGGAACTACGAGCAGTACTTC. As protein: CASSQEGTGNYEQYF.

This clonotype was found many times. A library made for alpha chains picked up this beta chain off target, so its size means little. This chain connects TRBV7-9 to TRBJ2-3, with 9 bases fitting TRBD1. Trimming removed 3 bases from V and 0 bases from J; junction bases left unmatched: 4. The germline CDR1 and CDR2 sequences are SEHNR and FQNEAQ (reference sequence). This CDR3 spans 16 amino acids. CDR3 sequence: CASSLDRGRSTDTQYF. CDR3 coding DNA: TGTGCCAGCAGCTTGGACAGGGGCCGCAGCACAGATACGCAGTATTTT.

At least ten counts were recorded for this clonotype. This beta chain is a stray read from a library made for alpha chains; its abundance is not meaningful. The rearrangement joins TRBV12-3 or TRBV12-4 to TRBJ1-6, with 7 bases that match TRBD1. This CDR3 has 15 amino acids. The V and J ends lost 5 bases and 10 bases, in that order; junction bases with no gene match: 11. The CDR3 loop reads CASSVALTGDSPLHF. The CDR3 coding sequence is TGTGCCAGCAGTGTGGCTTTAACAGGGGACTCACCCCTCCACTTT.

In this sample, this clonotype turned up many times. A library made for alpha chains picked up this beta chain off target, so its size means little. CDR3 sequence: CASSFQRAYEQYF. CDR3 nucleotide sequence: TGTGCCAGCAGTTTCCAAAGGGCCTACGAGCAGTACTTC. V is TRBV12-3 or TRBV12-4 and J is TRBJ2-7; D is undetermined. The CDR3 is made up of 13 amino acids. Trimming shortened V by 3 bases and J by 2 bases, and 8 bases separated the two germline ends.

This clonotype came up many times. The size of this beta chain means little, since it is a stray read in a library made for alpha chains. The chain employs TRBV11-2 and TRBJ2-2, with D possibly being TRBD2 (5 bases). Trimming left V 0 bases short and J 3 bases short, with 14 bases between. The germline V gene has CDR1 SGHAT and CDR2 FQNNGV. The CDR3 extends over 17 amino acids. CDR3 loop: CASSLDQKGLHTGELFF. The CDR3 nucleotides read TGTGCCAGCAGCTTAGATCAGAAAGGACTGCACACCGGGGAGCTGTTTTTT.